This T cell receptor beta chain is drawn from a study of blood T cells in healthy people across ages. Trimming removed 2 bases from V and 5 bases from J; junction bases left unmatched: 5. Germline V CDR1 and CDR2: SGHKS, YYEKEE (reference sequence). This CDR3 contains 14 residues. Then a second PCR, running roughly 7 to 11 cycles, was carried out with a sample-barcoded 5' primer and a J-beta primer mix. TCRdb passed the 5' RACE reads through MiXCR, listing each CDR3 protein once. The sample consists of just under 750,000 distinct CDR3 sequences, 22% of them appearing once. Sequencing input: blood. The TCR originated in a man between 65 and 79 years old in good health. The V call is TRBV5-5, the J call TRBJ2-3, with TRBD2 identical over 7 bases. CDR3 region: CASSFSGGVDTQYF. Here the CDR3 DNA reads TGTGCCAGCAGCTTTTCGGGGGGAGTAGATACGCAGTATTTT. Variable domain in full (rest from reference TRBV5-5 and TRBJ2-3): DAGVTQSPTHLIKTRGQQVTLRCSPISGHKSVSWYQQVLGQGPQFIFQYYEKEERGRGNFPDRFSARQFPNYSSELNVNALLLGDSALYLCASSFSGGVDTQYFGPGTRLTVL.